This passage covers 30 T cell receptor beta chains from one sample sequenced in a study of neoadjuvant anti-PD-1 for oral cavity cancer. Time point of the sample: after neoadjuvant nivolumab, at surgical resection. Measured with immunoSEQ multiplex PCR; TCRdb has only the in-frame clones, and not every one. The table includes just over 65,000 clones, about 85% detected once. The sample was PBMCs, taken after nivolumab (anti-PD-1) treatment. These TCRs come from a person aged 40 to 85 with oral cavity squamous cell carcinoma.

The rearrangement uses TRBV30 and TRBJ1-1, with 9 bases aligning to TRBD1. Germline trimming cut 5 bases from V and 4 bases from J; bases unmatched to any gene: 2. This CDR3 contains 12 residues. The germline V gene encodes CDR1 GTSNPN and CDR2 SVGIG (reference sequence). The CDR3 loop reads CAWGDRVTEAFF. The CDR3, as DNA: TGTGCCTGGGGGGACAGGGTCACTGAAGCTTTCTTT.

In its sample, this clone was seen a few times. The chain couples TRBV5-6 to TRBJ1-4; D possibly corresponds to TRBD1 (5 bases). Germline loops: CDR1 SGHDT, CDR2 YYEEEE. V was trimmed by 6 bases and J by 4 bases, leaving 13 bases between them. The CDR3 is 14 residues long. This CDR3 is CASTSGRGNEKLFF. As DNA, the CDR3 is TGTGCCAGCACCTCAGGGAGAGGTAATGAAAAACTGTTTTTT.

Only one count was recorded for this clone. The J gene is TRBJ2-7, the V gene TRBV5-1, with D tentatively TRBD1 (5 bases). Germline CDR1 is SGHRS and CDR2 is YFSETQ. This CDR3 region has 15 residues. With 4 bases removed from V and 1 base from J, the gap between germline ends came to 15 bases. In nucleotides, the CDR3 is TGCGCCAGCAGCCCGCTGGACACATCTTCCTACGAGCAGTACTTC. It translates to CASSPLDTSSYEQYF.

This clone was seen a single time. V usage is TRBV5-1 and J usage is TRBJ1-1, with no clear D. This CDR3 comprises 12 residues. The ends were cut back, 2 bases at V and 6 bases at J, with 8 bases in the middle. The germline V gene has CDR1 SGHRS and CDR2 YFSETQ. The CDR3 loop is CASSLPEAEAFF. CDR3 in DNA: TGCGCCAGCAGCTTACCAGAGGCTGAAGCTTTCTTT. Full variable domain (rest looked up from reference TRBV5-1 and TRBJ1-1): KAGVTQTPRYLIKTRGQQVTLSCSPISGHRSVSWYQQTPGQGLQFLFEYFSETQRNKGNFPGRFSGRQFSNSRSEMNVSTLELGDSALYLCASSLPEAEAFFGQGTRLTVV.

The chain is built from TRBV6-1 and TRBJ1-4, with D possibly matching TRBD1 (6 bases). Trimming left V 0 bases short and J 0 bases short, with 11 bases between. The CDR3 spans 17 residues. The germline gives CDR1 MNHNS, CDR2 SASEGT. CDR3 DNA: TGTGCCAGCAGTGAAGCGACAGGCGGTCCAACTAATGAAAAACTGTTTTTT. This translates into CASSEATGGPTNEKLFF.

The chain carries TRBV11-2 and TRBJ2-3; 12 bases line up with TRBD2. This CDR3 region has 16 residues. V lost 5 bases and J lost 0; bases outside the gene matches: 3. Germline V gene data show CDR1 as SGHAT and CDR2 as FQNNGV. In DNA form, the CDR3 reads TGTGCCAGCAGCCAAGGGACTAGCGGGAGCACAGATACGCAGTATTTT. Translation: CASSQGTSGSTDTQYF.

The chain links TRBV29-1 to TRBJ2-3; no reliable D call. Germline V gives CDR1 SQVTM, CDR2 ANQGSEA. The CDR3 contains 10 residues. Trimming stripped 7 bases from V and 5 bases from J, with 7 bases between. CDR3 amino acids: CSAARDTQYF. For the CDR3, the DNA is TGCAGCGCTGCGAGAGATACGCAGTATTTT.

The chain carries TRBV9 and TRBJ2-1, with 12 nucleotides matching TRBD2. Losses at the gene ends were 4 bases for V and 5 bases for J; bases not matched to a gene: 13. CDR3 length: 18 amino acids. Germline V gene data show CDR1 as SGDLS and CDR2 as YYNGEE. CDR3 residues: CASSTTSGSPGLDNEQFF. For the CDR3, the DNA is TGTGCCAGCAGCACGACTAGCGGGAGCCCTGGGCTCGACAATGAGCAGTTCTTC.

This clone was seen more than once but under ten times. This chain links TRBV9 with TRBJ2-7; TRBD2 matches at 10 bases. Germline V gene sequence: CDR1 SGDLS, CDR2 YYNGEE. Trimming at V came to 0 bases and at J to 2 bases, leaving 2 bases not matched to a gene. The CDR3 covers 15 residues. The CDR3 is CASSVGSGGTYEQYF. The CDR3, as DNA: TGTGCCAGCAGCGTAGGTAGCGGGGGGACCTACGAGCAGTACTTC.

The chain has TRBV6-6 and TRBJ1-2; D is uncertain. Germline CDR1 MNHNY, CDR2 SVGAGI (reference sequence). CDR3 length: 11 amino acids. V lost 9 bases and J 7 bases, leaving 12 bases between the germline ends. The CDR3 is CASRREGGYTF. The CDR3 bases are TGTGCCAGTCGAAGGGAGGGTGGCTACACCTTC.

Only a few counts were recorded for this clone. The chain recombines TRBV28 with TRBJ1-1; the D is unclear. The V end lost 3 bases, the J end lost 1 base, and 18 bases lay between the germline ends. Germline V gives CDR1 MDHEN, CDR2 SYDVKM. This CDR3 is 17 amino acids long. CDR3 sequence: CASSFMRIPPSNTEAFF. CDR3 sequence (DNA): TGTGCCAGCAGTTTTATGAGGATCCCCCCATCGAACACTGAAGCTTTCTTT.

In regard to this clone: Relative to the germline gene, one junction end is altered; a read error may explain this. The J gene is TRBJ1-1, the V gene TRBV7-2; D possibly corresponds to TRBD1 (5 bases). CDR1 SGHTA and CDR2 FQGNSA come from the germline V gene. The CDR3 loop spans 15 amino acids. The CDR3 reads CASRLGAGQNTEAFF. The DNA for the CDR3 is TGTGCCAGCAGGTTAGGGGCAGGGCAGAACACTGAAGCTTTCTTT. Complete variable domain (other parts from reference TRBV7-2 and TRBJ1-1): GAGVSQSPSNKVTEKGKDVELRCDPISGHTALYWYRQSLGQGLEFLIYFQGNSAPDKSGLPSDRFSAERTGGSVSTLTIQRTQQEDSAVYLCASRLGAGQNTEAFFGQGTRLTVV.

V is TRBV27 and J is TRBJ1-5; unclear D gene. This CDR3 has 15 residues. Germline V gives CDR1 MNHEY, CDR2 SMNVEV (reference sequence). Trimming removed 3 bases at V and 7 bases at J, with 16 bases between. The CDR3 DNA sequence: TGTGCCAGCAGTTTTGTCAGTGGGCCACGGCAGCCCCAGCATTTT. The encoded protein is CASSFVSGPRQPQHF.

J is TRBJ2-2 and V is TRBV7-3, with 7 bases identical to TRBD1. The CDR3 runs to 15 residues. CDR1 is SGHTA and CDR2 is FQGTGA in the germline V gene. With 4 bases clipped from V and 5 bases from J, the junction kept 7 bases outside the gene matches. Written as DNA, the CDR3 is TGTGCCAGCAGCTCAGACAGGGTTGGGACCGGGGAGCTGTTTTTT. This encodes CASSSDRVGTGELFF.

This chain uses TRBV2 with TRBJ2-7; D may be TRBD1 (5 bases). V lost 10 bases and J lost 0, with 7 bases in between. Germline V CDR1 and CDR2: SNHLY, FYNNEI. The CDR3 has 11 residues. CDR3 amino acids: CATRVSYEQYF. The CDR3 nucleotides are TGTGCCACCAGGGTCTCCTACGAGCAGTACTTC.

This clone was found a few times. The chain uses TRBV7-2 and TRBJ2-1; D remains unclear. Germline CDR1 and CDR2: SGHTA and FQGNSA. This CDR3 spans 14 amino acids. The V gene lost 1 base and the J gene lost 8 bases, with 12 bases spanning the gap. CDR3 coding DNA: TGTGCCAGCAGCTTAGATGGACCGTTGGATGAGCAGTTCTTC. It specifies CASSLDGPLDEQFF.

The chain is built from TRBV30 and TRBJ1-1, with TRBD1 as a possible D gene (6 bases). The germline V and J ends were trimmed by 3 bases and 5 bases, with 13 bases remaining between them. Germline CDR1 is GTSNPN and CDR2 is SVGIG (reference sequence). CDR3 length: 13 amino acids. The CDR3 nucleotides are TGTGCCTGGAGGACAGGTGGGGGAACTGAAGCTTTCTTT. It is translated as CAWRTGGGTEAFF.

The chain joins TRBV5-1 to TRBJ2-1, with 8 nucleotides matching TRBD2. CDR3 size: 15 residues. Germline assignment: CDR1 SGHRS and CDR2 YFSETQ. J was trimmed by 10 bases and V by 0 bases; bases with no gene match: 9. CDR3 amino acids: CASSLDAGGPGEQFF. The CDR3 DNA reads TGCGCCAGCAGCTTGGATGCGGGAGGCCCCGGGGAGCAGTTCTTC.

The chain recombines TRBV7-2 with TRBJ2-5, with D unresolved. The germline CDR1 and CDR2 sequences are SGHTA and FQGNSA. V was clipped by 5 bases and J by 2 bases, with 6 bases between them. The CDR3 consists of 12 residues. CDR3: CASSQQQETQYF. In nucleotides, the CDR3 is TGTGCCAGCAGCCAACAGCAAGAGACCCAGTACTTC.

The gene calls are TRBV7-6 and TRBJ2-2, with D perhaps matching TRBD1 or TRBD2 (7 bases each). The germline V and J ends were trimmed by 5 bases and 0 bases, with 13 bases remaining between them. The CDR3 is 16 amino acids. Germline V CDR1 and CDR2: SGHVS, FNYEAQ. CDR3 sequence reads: CASSPQGGSNTGELFF. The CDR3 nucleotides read TGTGCCAGCAGCCCCCAGGGGGGGTCGAACACCGGGGAGCTGTTTTTT.

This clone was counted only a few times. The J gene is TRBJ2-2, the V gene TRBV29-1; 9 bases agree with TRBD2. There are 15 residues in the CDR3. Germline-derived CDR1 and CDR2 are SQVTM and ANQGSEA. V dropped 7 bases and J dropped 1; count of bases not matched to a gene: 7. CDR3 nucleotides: TGCAGCGGAGATCTAGCGGGACTGAACACCGGGGAGCTGTTTTTT. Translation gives CSGDLAGLNTGELFF.

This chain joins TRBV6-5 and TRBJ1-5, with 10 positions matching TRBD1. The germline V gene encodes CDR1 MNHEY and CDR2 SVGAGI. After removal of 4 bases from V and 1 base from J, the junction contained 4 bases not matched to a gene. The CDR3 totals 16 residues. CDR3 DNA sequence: TGTGCCAGCAGTTCGGGACAGGGGTTGAGCAATCAGCCCCAGCATTTT. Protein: CASSSGQGLSNQPQHF.

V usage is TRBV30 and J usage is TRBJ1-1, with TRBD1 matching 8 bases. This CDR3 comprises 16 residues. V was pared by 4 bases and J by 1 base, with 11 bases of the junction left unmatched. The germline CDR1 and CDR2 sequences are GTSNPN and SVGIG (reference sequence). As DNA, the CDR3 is TGTGCCTGGACCTGGACAGGGAGGGTAAGGAACACTGAAGCTTTCTTT. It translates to CAWTWTGRVRNTEAFF.

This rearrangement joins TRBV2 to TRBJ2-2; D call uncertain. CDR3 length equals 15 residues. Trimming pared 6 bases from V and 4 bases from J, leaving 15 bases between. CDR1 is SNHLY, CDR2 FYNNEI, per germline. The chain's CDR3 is CASSADTKLTGELFF. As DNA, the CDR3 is TGTGCCAGCAGCGCCGACACAAAACTCACCGGGGAGCTGTTTTTT.

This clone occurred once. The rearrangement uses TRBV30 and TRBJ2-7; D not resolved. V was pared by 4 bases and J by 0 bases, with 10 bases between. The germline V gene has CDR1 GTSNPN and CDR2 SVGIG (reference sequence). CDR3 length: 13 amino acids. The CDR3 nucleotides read TGTGCCTGGATTCCCGCGAGCTCCTACGAGCAGTACTTC. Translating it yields CAWIPASSYEQYF.

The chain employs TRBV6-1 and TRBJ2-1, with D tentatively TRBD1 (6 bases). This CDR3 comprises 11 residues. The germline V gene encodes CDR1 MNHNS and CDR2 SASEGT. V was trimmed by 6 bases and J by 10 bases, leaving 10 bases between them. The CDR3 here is CASSQGQEQFF. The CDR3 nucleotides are TGTGCCAGCAGCCAGGGACAAGAGCAGTTCTTC.

This chain's CDR3 is CASSGKSGGIYSNQPQHF. The DNA for the CDR3 is TGCGCCAGCAGTGGGAAAAGTGGAGGGATATATAGCAATCAGCCCCAGCATTTT. The V and J genes are TRBV10-2 and TRBJ1-5, with unresolved D. V was clipped by 4 bases and J by 0 bases, with 19 bases between them. The CDR3 length is 18 residues. Germline assignment: CDR1 WSHSY and CDR2 SAAADI.

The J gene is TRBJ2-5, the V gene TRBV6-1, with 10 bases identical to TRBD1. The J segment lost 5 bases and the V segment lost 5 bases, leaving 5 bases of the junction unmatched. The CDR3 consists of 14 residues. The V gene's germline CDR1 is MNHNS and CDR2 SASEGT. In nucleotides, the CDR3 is TGTGCCAGCAGTAGACAGGGGGCGAAGGAGACCCAGTACTTC. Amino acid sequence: CASSRQGAKETQYF.

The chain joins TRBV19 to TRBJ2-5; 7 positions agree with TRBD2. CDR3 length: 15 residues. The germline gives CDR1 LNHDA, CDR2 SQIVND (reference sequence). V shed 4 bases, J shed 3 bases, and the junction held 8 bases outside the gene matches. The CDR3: CASSTGRTSKETQYF. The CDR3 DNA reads TGTGCCAGTAGTACAGGGAGGACTAGTAAAGAGACCCAGTACTTC.

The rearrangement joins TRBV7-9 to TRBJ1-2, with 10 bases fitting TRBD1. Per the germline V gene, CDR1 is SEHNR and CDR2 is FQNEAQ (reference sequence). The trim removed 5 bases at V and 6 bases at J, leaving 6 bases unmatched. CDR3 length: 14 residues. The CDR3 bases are TGTGCCAGCAGCATCGGAGGGACAGGGGATGGCTACACCTTC. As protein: CASSIGGTGDGYTF. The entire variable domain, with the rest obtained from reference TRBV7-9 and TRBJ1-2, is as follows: DTGVSQNPRHKITKRGQNVTFRCDPISEHNRLYWYRQTLGQGPEFLTYFQNEAQLEKSRLLSDRFSAERPKGSFSTLEIQRTEQGDSAMYLCASSIGGTGDGYTFGSGTRLTVV.